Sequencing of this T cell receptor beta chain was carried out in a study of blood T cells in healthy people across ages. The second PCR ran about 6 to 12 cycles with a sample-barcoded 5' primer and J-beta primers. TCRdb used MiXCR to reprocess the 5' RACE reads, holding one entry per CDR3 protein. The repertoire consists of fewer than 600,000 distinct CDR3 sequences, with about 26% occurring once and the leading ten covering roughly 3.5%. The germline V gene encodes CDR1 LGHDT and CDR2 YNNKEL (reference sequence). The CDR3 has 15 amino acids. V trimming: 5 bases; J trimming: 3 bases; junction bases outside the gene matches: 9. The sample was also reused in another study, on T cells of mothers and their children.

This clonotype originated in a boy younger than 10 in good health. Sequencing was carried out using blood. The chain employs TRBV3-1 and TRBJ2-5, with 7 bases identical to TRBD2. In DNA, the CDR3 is TGTGCCAGCAGCTCGAAGGGGAGGGCGGAAGAGACCCAGTACTTC. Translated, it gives CASSSKGRAEETQYF.